This T cell receptor beta chain is from a study of Ad26.COV2.S vaccination and SARS-CoV-2 variants (dated by TCRdb to about 2021). For the study in its entirety: Vaccine-arm donors came from COV1001, a multicentre, randomized, double-blind, placebo-controlled phase I-IIa trial of Ad26.COV2.S in healthy adults. Ad26.COV2.S was administered intramuscularly at 5 x 10^10 or 1 x 10^11 viral particles, either as a single shot or as two shots given 56 days apart. The TCR-sequenced set comprised approximately 32 samples: roughly 19 Ad26.COV2.S vaccine recipients, 5 placebo recipients and 8 SARS-CoV-2 convalescent individuals. Participants in the trial were split at random into five groups of five each, receiving low-dose or high-dose Ad26.COV2.S once or twice, or else placebo on both occasions. The specificity and breadth of SARS-CoV-2-reactive T cell receptors after Ad26.COV2.S vaccination were assessed by TCRbeta repertoire sequencing. Investigators did not know the trial group allocation while performing experiments and assessing outcomes. The paper's findings and limits, for the study overall: Higher spike-specific TCR breadth was observed in Ad26.COV2.S recipients than in placebo recipients (P = 0.0014). Vaccine and placebo recipients had comparable non-spike TCR breadth, which fits with the vaccine containing only spike. The authors noted that total T cell responses may have been underestimated by the TCR breadth and depth analyses. The study was not powered to compare responses between vaccine doses or regimens. After vaccination, substantial breadth of spike-specific CD8+ and CD4+ T cell responses was reported.

Worth noting for this clone: There is no known antigen for this receptor. Base qualities are not recorded, but no much larger clone differs from it by a single base.

CDR1 SGHTA and CDR2 FQGNSA were looked up in the germline V gene. Including cysteine and phenylalanine, the CDR3 has 15 amino acids. This entry keeps only the CDR3 DNA: 45 bases, framed from base 1. A distance of 19 bases separates the germline ends of V and J, which lose 3 bases and 8 bases respectively. The immunoSEQ Assay was the method used to sequence TCRbeta CDR3 regions. After extraction, genomic DNA underwent amplification by bias-controlled multiplex PCR, followed by high-throughput sequencing. Per the authors' processing: To quantify the absolute abundance of each unique TCRbeta CDR3 region, sequences were collapsed and filtered. Usable DNA was measured by amplifying reference genes present in all nucleated cells, and TCRbeta template counts were normalized to that usable DNA to estimate T cell fraction. Repertoire TCRs were annotated as SARS-CoV-2-specific when V gene, CDR3 amino acid sequence and J gene were exactly matched to a known reactive TCR set. The reference SARS-CoV-2 TCR set was derived from MIRA and filtered for enrichment in COVID-19-positive ImmuneCODE repertoires, a step that removed public or cross-reactive TCRs. Using the MIRA antigens, annotated TCRs were further analysed by specific ORF or by position within an ORF. Breadth was defined as annotated unique rearrangements over total unique productive rearrangements; depth was the summed frequency of those rearrangements. Group comparisons of TCR breadth used two-sided Wilcoxon rank-sum tests. The immuneACCESS repertoire file appears here via TCRdb, limited to in-frame rearrangements. These files lack a portion of the clones; in checked studies, under half of the deficit traces to unresolved V genes, and the cause of the others is not known. D and trimming were read from the DNA, whereas the V and J calls and clone size are those reported in that table. The sample table contains about 680,000 clones; only one count was recorded for roughly 90% of them. Over 1.3% of the sample comes from the top ten.

The treatment or condition label on this specimen signifies: over 15 received Ad26.COV2.S at low or high dose, single or two shots; 5 received placebo; per-sample allocation not given. Repertoires of vaccine and placebo recipients were sequenced from samples collected on day 63 after the first injection. Between 29 July and 7 August 2020, Cohort 1b enrolled 25 adults aged 18-55 years at one site in Boston, USA. As a vaccine, Ad26.COV2.S was a replication-incompetent adenovirus type 26 vector that expressed a prefusion-stabilized SARS-CoV-2 spike protein derived from the original Wuhan strain. Rearrangement joined TRBV7-2 to TRBJ1-1, with TRBD1 perhaps the D gene, on 6 matching bases. The sequence was obtained from a person aged 18-65 years who received the Ad26.COV2.S COVID-19 vaccine or a placebo. This specimen consisted of peripheral blood, obtained in a trial of Ad26.COV2.S vaccine versus placebo. The CDR3 protein is CASSFNRGQLSEAFF. The DNA sequence reads TGTGCCAGCAGCTTTAATAGAGGACAGTTAAGCGAAGCTTTCTTT.